The TCR beta chain described here comes from a study of T cells in Graves' hyperthyroidism and ophthalmopathy (dated by TCRdb to between 2017 and 2020). Context from the whole study: Peripheral blood was sampled at the time of initial diagnosis, prior to any treatment. In addition, the study compared T-cell repertoires in thyroid tissue and in blood from roughly 6 Graves' hyperthyroidism patients. TCR V-J signatures able to tell the groups apart were searched for in a discovery cohort of 90 to 100 patients, of whom about 40 had Graves' ophthalmopathy and 55 to 60 had stable Graves' hyperthyroidism. The paper reports TCR Vbeta CDR3 sequencing of over 130 peripheral blood samples: 43 ophthalmopathy, over 70 hyperthyroidism and 17 progressor patients. An independent validation cohort of under 20 hyperthyroidism patients and some 15 patients who later progressed to ophthalmopathy tested prospective prediction of ophthalmopathy. The approximately 90 discovery patients were divided at random into training and test sets in a 7:3 ratio. Following sampling, methimazole starting at 30 mg daily was given to hyperthyroidism patients, and high-dose intravenous methylprednisolone was given to ophthalmopathy patients.

Comments on this clonotype: Its recognized antigen is unknown. Per-base quality was not reported, and no clone a single base away is much larger than it.

Study-wide conclusions, independent of this receptor: Most expanded thyroid clonotypes (frequency above 0.001) were also found in blood, which suggests that blood repertoires may mirror thyroid immune responses. In validation, progression to ophthalmopathy was predicted by the model with 70% to 71% sensitivity and under 85% specificity, a median of approximately 6.5 months before onset. No statistical method was used to set the sample size in advance, and investigators knew the group allocation. A model built on a 13 V-J signature distinguished ophthalmopathy from stable hyperthyroidism, reaching over 85% sensitivity and about 81% specificity in cross-validation and 80%/75% in testing.

The TCR beta CDR3 regions were amplified from the RNA transcripts. A first-round RT-PCR of the TCR CDR3 used the HTBI primer set with the Qiagen OneStep RT-PCR kit. The libraries were constructed in a second round of multiplex PCR and then size-selected and purified. The libraries were sequenced on an Illumina HiSeq2000 using paired-end 100 bp reads. The study's own analysis went as follows. SOAPnuke was used to process the raw data, removing reads that contained adapters or uncalled bases, had a mean Phred below 15, or lacked an exact match to the constant primer or identifier. High-quality paired reads were merged using COPE v1.2.5, and each unique nucleotide sequence was defined as a clonotype. MiTCR v1.1 was used to align the clonotypes against IMGT TRBV, TRBD and TRBJ reference segments. Analysis was restricted to V-J combinations with a frequency above 0.0001, which covered 98% to 99.2% of repertoires. The TCS score was defined as the ratio of F50 (clonal expansion) to E x V (chaos), calculated using BLOSUM62-based TCRdist between CDR3 peptides within each V-J. Welch's t-statistics and random forest reduced some 510 V-J features to fewer than 15, which were used in a naive Bayes classifier (R e1071). TCRdb reworked the public reads: Q25 trimming with fastp, MiXCR clone assembly, productive beta chains retained. Each CDR3 protein appears once, grouped with its most common genes and DNA. Here the V and J calls rest on TCRdb's processing, not on the authors' analysis. This sample has about 420,000 distinct CDR3 sequences in its table, and roughly an eighth of those were observed once. The ten largest make up more than 4.5% of the sample.

Stable Graves' hyperthyroidism was defined as the absence of progression to ophthalmopathy over 18 months of follow-up. Hyperthyroidism patients were aged 18 to 65 years and newly diagnosed, with disease duration of less than 2 months. Exclusion was applied to patients with uncontrolled infections, other autoimmune diseases, pregnancy or lactation. Clinical symptoms, serum thyroxine and TRAb, thyroid ultrasound, and orbital computed tomography formed the basis for the diagnoses. PBMCs were isolated from 7.5 to 10 ml of fresh peripheral blood by Ficoll-Paque density gradient centrifugation. Trizol reagent was used to extract total RNA, and RNA quality was then checked on an Agilent 2100 Bioanalyzer. The germline V gene (reference sequence) supplies CDR1 LNHNV and CDR2 YYDKDF. Reading from cysteine to phenylalanine, the CDR3 counts 16 amino acids. The DNA shown is the 48-base CDR3, in frame from base 1. V sheds 2 bases and J sheds 4 bases, leaving 14 bases between their ends.

The rearrangement combines TRBV15 with TRBJ2-2; TRBD1 could be the D gene, as 7 bases match. The source of this sequence is a woman in her late teens or twenties with Graves' hyperthyroidism. Input material: blood. The DNA reads TGTGCCACCAGCAGAAACAGGGGAGGATCCACCGGGGAGCTGTTTTTT. Its product reads: CATSRNRGGSTGELFF.